This entry is about one T cell receptor (beta chain). The antigen is not known. The sample originates from a study of somatic mutations in cytotoxic T cells in rheumatoid arthritis. Study-wide background: In some cases, T-cell populations stained with V beta antibodies were flow-sorted at nearly 100% purity, and these included V beta1+ cells sequenced for TCRB. General study results and limits: Greater age accompanied higher CD8+ clonality in rheumatoid arthritis patients, a pattern that was absent in healthy controls.

Some clones are missing from TCRdb's copy, which holds only in-frame ones; the method was immunoSEQ multiplex PCR. The table lists approximately 13,000 clones, approximately 73% of them singletons. The sequenced sample was CD8+ T cells sorted from blood. This clonotype was obtained from a woman between 40 and 55 years old in good health.

The CDR3 loop is CASSGGASNQPQHF. Written as DNA, the CDR3 is TGTGCCAGCAGCGGGGGGGCTAGCAATCAGCCCCAGCATTTT. The chain carries TRBV9 and TRBJ1-5; D possibly corresponds to TRBD1 (6 bases). Trimming shortened V by 3 bases and J by 0 bases, and 7 bases separated the two germline ends. The CDR3 consists of 14 residues. Germline CDR1 is SGDLS and CDR2 is YYNGEE.